This T cell receptor (beta chain) comes out of a study of blood T cell repertoires in COVID-19. V was cut by 3 bases and J by 1 base, with 16 bases left in between. The CDR3 runs to 16 residues. CDR1 is DFQATT, CDR2 SNEGSKA, per germline (reference sequence). Sequenced by immunoSEQ multiplex PCR; TCRdb stores in-frame clones only, minus some. The sample has roughly 350,000 clones; roughly 89% are singletons. The rearrangement joins TRBV20-1 to TRBJ1-3; D might be TRBD1 (5 bases). Sequenced: peripheral blood. This TCR came from a woman younger than 35 who had recovered from COVID-19. The CDR3 DNA sequence: TGCAGTGCTAGTCCCGGGACTCTGGGGTCTGGAAACACCATATATTTT. Protein sequence: CSASPGTLGSGNTIYF.